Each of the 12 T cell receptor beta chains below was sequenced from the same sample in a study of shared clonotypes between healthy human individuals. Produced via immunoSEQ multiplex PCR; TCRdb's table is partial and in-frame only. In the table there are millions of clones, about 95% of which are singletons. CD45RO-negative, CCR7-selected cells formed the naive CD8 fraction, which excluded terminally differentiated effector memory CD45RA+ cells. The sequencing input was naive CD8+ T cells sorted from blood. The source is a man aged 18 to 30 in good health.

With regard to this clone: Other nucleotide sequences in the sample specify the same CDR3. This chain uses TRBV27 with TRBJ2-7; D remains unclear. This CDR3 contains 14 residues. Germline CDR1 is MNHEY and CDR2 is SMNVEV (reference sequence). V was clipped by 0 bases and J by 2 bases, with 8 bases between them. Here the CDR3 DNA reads TGTGCCAGCAGTTTATCGCCAGGAACCTACGAGCAGTACTTC. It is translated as CASSLSPGTYEQYF.

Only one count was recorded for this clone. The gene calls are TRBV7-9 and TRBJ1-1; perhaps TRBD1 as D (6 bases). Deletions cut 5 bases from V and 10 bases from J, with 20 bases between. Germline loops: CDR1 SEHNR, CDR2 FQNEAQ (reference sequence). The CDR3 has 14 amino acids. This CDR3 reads CASSQTTGSGAAFF. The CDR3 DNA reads TGTGCCAGCAGCCAAACGACAGGCTCGGGTGCAGCTTTCTTT.

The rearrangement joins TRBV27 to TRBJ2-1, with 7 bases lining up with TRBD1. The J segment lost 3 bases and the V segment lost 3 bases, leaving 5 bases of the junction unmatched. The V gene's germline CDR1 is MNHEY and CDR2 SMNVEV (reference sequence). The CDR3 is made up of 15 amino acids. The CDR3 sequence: CASSFFGTVYNEQFF. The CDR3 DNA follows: TGTGCCAGCAGTTTTTTTGGGACAGTCTACAATGAGCAGTTCTTC.

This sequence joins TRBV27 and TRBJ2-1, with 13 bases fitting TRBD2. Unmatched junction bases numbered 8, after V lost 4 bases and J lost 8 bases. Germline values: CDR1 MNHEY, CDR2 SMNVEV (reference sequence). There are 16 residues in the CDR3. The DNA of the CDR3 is TGTGCCAGCAGTTCGGGACTAGCGGGATCTTCCTATGAGCAGTTCTTC. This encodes CASSSGLAGSSYEQFF.

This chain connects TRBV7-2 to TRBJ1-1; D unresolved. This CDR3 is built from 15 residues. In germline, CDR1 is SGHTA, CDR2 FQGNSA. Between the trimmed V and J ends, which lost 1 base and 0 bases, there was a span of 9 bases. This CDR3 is CASSLVQWLNTEAFF. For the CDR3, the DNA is TGTGCCAGCAGCTTAGTACAGTGGTTGAACACTGAAGCTTTCTTT.

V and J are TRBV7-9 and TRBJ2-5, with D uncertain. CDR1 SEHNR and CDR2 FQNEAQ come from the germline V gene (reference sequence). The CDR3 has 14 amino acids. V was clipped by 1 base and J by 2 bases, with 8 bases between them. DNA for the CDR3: TGTGCCAGCAGCTTAGGCCCGTGGCAAGAGACCCAGTACTTC. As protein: CASSLGPWQETQYF.

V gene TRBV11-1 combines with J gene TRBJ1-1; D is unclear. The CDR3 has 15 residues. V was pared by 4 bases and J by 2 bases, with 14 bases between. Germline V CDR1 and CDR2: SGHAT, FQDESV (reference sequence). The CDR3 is CASSSPVGENTEAFF. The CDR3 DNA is TGTGCCAGCAGCTCCCCTGTGGGTGAAAACACTGAAGCTTTCTTT.

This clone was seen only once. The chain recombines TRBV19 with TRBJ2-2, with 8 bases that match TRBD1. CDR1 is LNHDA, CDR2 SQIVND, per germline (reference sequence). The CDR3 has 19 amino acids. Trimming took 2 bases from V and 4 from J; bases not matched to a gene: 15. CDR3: CASSIMWTGFELFTGELFF. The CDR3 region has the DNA TGTGCCAGTAGTATAATGTGGACAGGGTTCGAACTTTTCACCGGGGAGCTGTTTTTT.

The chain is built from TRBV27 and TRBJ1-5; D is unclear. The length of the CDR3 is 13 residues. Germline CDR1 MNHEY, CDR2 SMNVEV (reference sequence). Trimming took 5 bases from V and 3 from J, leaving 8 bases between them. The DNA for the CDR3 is TGTGCCAGCAGTCCATCCCCCAATCAGCCCCAGCATTTT. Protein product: CASSPSPNQPQHF.

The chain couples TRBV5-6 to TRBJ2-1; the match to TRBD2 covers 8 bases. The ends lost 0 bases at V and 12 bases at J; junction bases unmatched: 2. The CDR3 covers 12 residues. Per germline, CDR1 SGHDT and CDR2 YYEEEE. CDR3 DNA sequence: TGTGCCAGCAGCTTGGGAGCGGGAGTGCAGTTCTTC. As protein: CASSLGAGVQFF. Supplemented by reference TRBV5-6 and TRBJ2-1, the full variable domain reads DAGVTQSPTHLIKTRGQQVTLRCSPKSGHDTVSWYQQALGQGPQFIFQYYEEEERQRGNFPDRFSGHQFPNYSSELNVNALLLGDSALYLCASSLGAGVQFFGPGTRLTVL.

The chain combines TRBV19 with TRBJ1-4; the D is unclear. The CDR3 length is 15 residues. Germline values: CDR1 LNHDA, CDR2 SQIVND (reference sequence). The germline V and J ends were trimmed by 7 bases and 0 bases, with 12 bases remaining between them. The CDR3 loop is CASMVRVATNEKLFF. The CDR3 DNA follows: TGTGCCAGTATGGTTAGAGTGGCAACTAATGAAAAACTGTTTTTT. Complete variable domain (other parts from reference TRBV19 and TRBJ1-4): DGGITQSPKYLFRKEGQNVTLSCEQNLNHDAMYWYRQDPGQGLRLIYYSQIVNDFQKGDIAEGYSVSREKKESFPLTVTSAQKNPTAFYLCASMVRVATNEKLFFGSGTQLSVL.

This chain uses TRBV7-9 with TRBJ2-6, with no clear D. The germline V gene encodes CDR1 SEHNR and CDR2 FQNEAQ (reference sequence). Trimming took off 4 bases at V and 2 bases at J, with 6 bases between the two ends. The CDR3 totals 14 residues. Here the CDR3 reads CASSSTTGANVLTF. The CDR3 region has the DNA TGTGCCAGCAGCTCTACGACTGGGGCCAACGTCCTGACTTTC.